The rows below give T cell receptor beta chains drawn from one sample of a study of CD39 and CD103 CD8 tumor-infiltrating T cells. The repertoire was sequenced with immunoSEQ multiplex PCR; TCRdb's copy has only in-frame clones and lacks some. The repertoire includes about 17,000 clones, about 89% of them detected once, and about 4.5% sits in the top ten. The sequenced material came from CD8+ T cells sorted from blood. Source of these receptors: a human donor with head and neck squamous cell carcinoma. The CDR3 runs from the conserved cysteine through the conserved F or W. The order of the fields is D gene, J gene, clone size, V gene, CDR3 protein, CDR3 DNA. The D gene is left open where the match is weak. Clone size is given for some rows only: seen once, a few or many times, or a class if the clone is expanded.

- | TRBJ2-5 | once | TRBV4-2 | CASSQEGVSETQYF | TGTGCCAGCAGCCAGGAAGGGGTCTCGGAGACCCAGTACTTC
TRBD1 | TRBJ1-2 | - | TRBV27 | CASSSTGKGYTF | TGTGCCAGCAGTTCGACAGGGAAAGGCTACACCTTC
TRBD2 | TRBJ2-7 | - | TRBV6-5 | CASSYGGLAGGNEQYF | TGTGCCAGCAGTTACGGGGGACTAGCGGGGGGTAACGAGCAGTACTTC
- | TRBJ1-1 | once | TRBV19 | CASSSGGGYTEAFF | TGTGCCAGTAGTAGCGGGGGGGGCTACACTGAAGCTTTCTTT
- | TRBJ1-2 | once | TRBV27 | CASSWNRNYGYTF | TGTGCCAGCAGTTGGAACAGGAACTATGGCTACACCTTC
TRBD2 | TRBJ2-5 | - | TRBV9 | CASGRTSVQETQYF | TGTGCCAGCGGGCGGACTAGCGTACAAGAGACCCAGTACTTC
- | TRBJ1-1 | few | TRBV4-1 | CASSRGDTEAFF | TGCGCCAGCAGCCGAGGGGACACTGAAGCTTTCTTT
TRBD1 | TRBJ2-2 | few | TRBV19 | CASNDRDTGELFF | TGTGCCAGTAACGACAGGGACACCGGGGAGCTGTTTTTT
- | TRBJ2-7 | - | TRBV4-1 | CASSQVGLAYEQYF | TGCGCCAGCAGCCAAGTCGGACTGGCCTACGAGCAGTACTTC
TRBD1 | TRBJ1-5 | - | TRBV7-8 | CASSFTGARGLNQPQHF | TGTGCCAGCAGCTTCACAGGGGCGAGGGGTCTTAATCAGCCCCAGCATTTT
TRBD1 | TRBJ2-7 | - | TRBV9 | CASSVADRASYEQYF | TGTGCCAGCAGCGTAGCGGACAGGGCCTCCTACGAGCAGTACTTC
- | TRBJ1-5 | - | TRBV4-2 | CASSPMDRSNQPQHF | TGTGCCAGCAGCCCCATGGACAGAAGCAATCAGCCCCAGCATTTT
- | TRBJ1-5 | - | TRBV15 | CATSRSYRVNSNQPQHF | TGTGCCACCAGCAGATCTTACAGAGTAAATAGCAATCAGCCCCAGCATTTT
- | TRBJ2-7 | - | TRBV5-1 | CASSSDLGRFSYEQYF | TGCGCCAGCAGCTCGGACCTGGGACGGTTCTCCTACGAGCAGTACTTC
- | TRBJ1-2 | - | TRBV19 | CASSEYLSLGAGYGYTF | TGTGCCAGTAGTGAGTATTTATCTCTAGGGGCTGGATATGGCTACACCTTC
TRBD1 | TRBJ1-1 | - | TRBV14 | CASAGTVGMNTEAFF | TGTGCCAGCGCCGGGACAGTTGGGATGAACACTGAAGCTTTCTTT
- | TRBJ1-6 | - | TRBV7-7 | CASSLAWGSPLHF | TGTGCTAGCAGCTTAGCATGGGGGTCACCCCTCCACTTT
- | TRBJ2-1 | - | TRBV6-5 | CASSLSNFGNEQFF | TGTGCCAGCAGCCTATCAAACTTCGGCAATGAGCAGTTCTTC
- | TRBJ1-1 | - | TRBV18 | CASSPGTGTEAFF | TGTGCCAGCTCACCAGGAACAGGCACTGAAGCTTTCTTT
- | TRBJ2-5 | - | TRBV27 | CASSLSGETQYF | TGTGCCAGCAGTTTATCGGGAGAGACCCAGTACTTC
- | TRBJ1-1 | - | TRBV9 | CASSVETANTEAFF | TGTGCCAGCAGCGTAGAGACAGCGAACACTGAAGCTTTCTTT
- | TRBJ1-1 | - | TRBV7-3 | CASSLTSGDWYTSMNTEAFF | TGTGCCAGCAGCTTAACATCGGGGGATTGGTATACATCAATGAACACTGAAGCTTTCTTT
- | TRBJ1-1 | - | TRBV19 | CASGWVVGTEAFF | TGTGCCAGTGGGTGGGTGGTTGGCACTGAAGCTTTCTTT
TRBD2 | TRBJ2-3 | - | TRBV9 | CASSATSGGLRTDTQYF | TGTGCCAGCAGCGCGACTAGCGGGGGGTTACGCACAGATACGCAGTATTTT
TRBD1 | TRBJ2-5 | - | TRBV28 | CASSLSPRPHRDSKKTQYF | TGTGCCAGCAGTTTGTCCCCTCGGCCCCATCGGGACAGCAAGAAGACCCAGTACTTC
- | TRBJ1-2 | - | TRBV4-1 | CASSQGGFGYTF | TGCGCCAGCAGCCAGGGGGGGTTTGGCTACACCTTC
TRBD1 | TRBJ1-1 | - | TRBV27 | CASSPSRGQGSPGAFF | TGTGCCAGCAGTCCATCCAGGGGACAGGGGAGTCCTGGGGCTTTCTTT
- | TRBJ2-1 | - | TRBV5-3 | CAAASSYNEQFF | TGTGCTGCTGCCAGCTCCTACAATGAGCAGTTCTTC
- | TRBJ2-7 | few | TRBV29-1 | CSVVDPYEQYF | TGCAGCGTTGTGGATCCCTACGAGCAGTACTTC
- | TRBJ2-3 | - | TRBV5-8 | CASSPPLTVSTDTQYF | TGTGCCAGCAGCCCACCCCTAACAGTTAGCACAGATACGCAGTATTTT
- | TRBJ2-7 | - | TRBV19 | CASSPSSGSYEQYF | TGTGCCAGTAGTCCATCCTCGGGGTCCTACGAGCAGTACTTC